This section outlines one T cell receptor (beta chain) sequence together with its context. The antigen remains undetermined. Deep level was the assay's run setting. The method was immunoSEQ multiplex PCR; TCRdb's version includes in-frame clones alone and lacks a portion of them. Of more than 2,000,000 clones listed, around nine tenths were seen once; the top ten hold 0.13% to 0.15%. The V segment lost 4 bases and the J segment 1 base; nucleotides outside the gene matches: 6. This CDR3 is 18 amino acids long. Germline V gene lookup returns CDR1 LNHNV and CDR2 YYDKDF (reference sequence). The data were obtained in a study of shared clonotypes between healthy human individuals. Overall study: Each donor's CD4 naive and CD4 memory cells filled three plates apiece, CD8 naive two, and CD8 memory one. Study conclusions and caveats: Approximately 4.5% was the fraction of naive CD4 clonotypes found shared across a few donors. Depth was large, yet rarefaction showed that sorted-subset sequencing was incomplete.

The chain combines TRBV15 with TRBJ2-3, with 15 positions matching TRBD2. The TCR originated in a young man in good health. The sequenced sample consisted of naive CD4+ T cells sorted from blood. Subset reported: CD45RA+ positively selected. CDR3 in DNA: TGTGCCACCAGCAAGGGACTAGCGGGAGGAGGTGGCACAGATACGCAGTATTTT. Translated: CATSKGLAGGGGTDTQYF.